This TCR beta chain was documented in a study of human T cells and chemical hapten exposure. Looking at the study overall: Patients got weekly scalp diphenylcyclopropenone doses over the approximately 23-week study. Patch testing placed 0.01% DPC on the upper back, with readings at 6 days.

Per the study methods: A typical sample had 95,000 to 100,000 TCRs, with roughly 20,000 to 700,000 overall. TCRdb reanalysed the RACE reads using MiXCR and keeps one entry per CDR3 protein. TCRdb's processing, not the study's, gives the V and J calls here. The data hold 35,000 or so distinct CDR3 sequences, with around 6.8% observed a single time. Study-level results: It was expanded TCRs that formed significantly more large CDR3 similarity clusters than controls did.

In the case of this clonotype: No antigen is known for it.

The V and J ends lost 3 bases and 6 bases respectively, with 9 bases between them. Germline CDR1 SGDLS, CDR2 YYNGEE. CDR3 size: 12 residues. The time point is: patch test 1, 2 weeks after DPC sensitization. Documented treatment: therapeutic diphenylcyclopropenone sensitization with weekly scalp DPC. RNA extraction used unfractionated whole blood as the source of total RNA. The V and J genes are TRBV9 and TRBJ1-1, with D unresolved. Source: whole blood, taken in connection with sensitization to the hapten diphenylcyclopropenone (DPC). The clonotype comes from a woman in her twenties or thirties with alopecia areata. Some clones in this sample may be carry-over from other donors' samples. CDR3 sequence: CASSAGSSEAFF. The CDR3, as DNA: TGTGCCAGCAGCGCCGGCTCCTCTGAAGCTTTCTTT.